This T cell receptor (beta chain) was documented in a study of cytomegalovirus exposure and HLA in healthy donors (dated by TCRdb to the late 2010s). Some background on the complete study: An earlier analysis of 587 of the donors reported about 300 Gb of sequence data and 117 million unique TCR beta sequences obtained from 180 million or so T cells. Roughly 300 gigabases of sequencing data and 78 million or so unique TCR sequences were included in an early release covering 500 to 750 HLA-typed donors. Of the 350 to 450 genotyped donors, about 80% fell in the genetic ancestry cluster associated with self-reported Caucasian donors. The study aimed to test whether cataloging public T cell receptors could reveal signatures of past pathogen exposure. Using immunosequencing, the study profiled T cell repertoires from around 680 subjects and related those repertoires to cytomegalovirus serostatus. A separate validation cohort of roughly 130 different subjects was used in addition to the 666-subject first cohort. To predict cytomegalovirus infection status, the study brought together high-throughput TCR immunosequencing, statistical association of individual TCRs with disease status, and machine learning. To study patterns of TCR occurrence, a later analysis re-analyzed previously published TCR beta repertoires from 650 to 750 donors and added high-resolution HLA genotyping. Rather than using new phenotypic data, the later analysis identified candidate immune exposures from TCR beta sequences and from how often those sequences occurred across donors. An earlier analysis of around 580 of the donors used high-throughput TCR beta sequencing to judge whether each TCR beta V gene segment behaved as functional or pseudogenic. Donor age, sex, ethnicity and CMV serostatus were compiled alongside the repertoire data. In a later genetic analysis, genome-wide SNP genotypes for 398 of the 666 donors were used, and that subset was treated as a discovery cohort. Every discovery cohort repertoire had been produced on one sequencing platform. Both class I and class II loci were covered by HLA typing, at four-digit resolution. Typing coverage differed by locus: A, B, C, DRB1 and DQB1 were typed in roughly 620-630 donors, DQA1 in about 500, DPA1 in 600 to 610, and DPB1 in approximately 450. Several DR-DQ haplotypes were treated as single units for association and clustering because of strong linkage in the cohort. Among 398 genotyped donors of the cohort, an average of about 240,000 unique TCR beta nucleotide sequences were sequenced per donor, roughly 20% of them non-productive.

As concerns this clone: This receptor's antigen is unknown. No quality values exist for individual bases; no much larger clone is one base distant.

CDR1 and CDR2, looked up from the germline V gene (reference sequence), are PRHDT and FYEKMQ. Taken from cysteine to phenylalanine, the CDR3 has 17 residues. The DNA shown is the 51-base CDR3, in frame from base 1. Trimmed from V: 4 bases; trimmed from J: 0 bases; junction bases lacking a gene match: 10. Library preparation employed the immunoSEQ multiplex PCR assay. For the multiplex PCR, a mixture combining 60 forward primers for TCR Vbeta segments and 13 reverse primers for TCR Jbeta segments was used. Amplification of the CDR3 region of rearranged TCR beta genes was performed with a multiplex PCR assay on genomic DNA. The amplified TCR beta libraries were sequenced on the Illumina HiSeq System as 87-base-pair reads. In the original analysis: A later analysis tallied around 82 million unique TCR beta chains across the 666 repertoires, and some 10 million of those chains were shared by two or more donors. To remove PCR and sequencing errors, raw reads were error-corrected and collapsed into unique sequences using a nearest-neighbor algorithm that merged closely related sequences. CDR3 sequences were aligned to IMGT reference sequences to assign V, D and J gene segments. For a sequence to be retained, at least a six-nucleotide match to both a V gene segment and a J gene segment was required. Rearrangements were classified as productive when the CDR3 lacked stop codons and remained in frame with V and J, and all other rearrangements were classified as non-productive. Following IMGT convention, CDR3 was defined as the stretch from the second conserved V-encoded cysteine up to the conserved J-encoded phenylalanine. The earlier analysis of about 610 of the donors excluded sequences that lacked an unambiguous match to a single V gene segment. In an earlier analysis of several hundred of the donors, a V segment was called functional when productive rearrangements were above 56.7%, and segregating when the standard deviation between donors exceeded 5%. A statistical classification framework was built for diagnosing cytomegalovirus status from the catalog of TCR beta chain sequences. A later analysis assigned V and J genes by comparing TCR nucleotide sequences with IMGT/GENE-DB human TR gene sequences. The TCRdist pipeline was used in a later analysis to assign CDR3 sequences and most-parsimonious VDJ recombination scenarios. In a later analysis, each TCR beta chain was defined by its CDR3 amino acid sequence together with its V-gene family, and reads without a unique V-gene family were excluded. To address suspected cross-contamination and a sequencing artifact, a later analysis removed 550 to 750 highly shared, low-generation-probability nucleotide sequences. In a later analysis, a clonal expansion index for each public chain was calculated from normalized within-repertoire ranks of inferred template counts. In a later analysis, generation probabilities were computed using a VDJ recombination model fitted to out-of-frame rearrangements, and the results were checked against IGoR. In a later analysis, hypergeometric tests were used to score TCR-TCR, TCR-HLA and TCR-CMV co-occurrence, with a repertoire-size bias correction applied to TCR pairs. In a later analysis, false discovery rates were estimated by permuting HLA or CMV assignments 20 times. In a later analysis, co-occurring TCRs were grouped using DBSCAN, and TCRdist sequence similarity was added for clustering within HLA-allele-positive subsets. Repertoires with fewer than 30,000 or more than 120,000 public chains were left out of co-occurrence clustering, as were about 5 repertoires with anomalous nucleotide sharing. Not all clones reach the TCRdb copy of this immuneACCESS table, which keeps in-frame sequences only. Checked studies attribute under half of the gap to unresolved V genes and leave the rest unexplained. That table supplies the V and J calls and clone size; D and trimming were determined from the DNA. The sample contains about 55,000 clones, over 65% of them found a single time. The ten biggest clones cover roughly 35% of the sample.

The cohort was made up of roughly 670 healthy bone marrow donors. At the time of sampling, all cohort members were nominally healthy, though unrecorded immune exposures were likely present. The donor tested CMV seropositive and was one of the 289 seropositive cohort members. Every donor gave a peripheral blood sample, and the peripheral blood mononuclear cells from that sample were used for TCR beta sequencing. The Qiagen DNeasy Blood Extraction Kit was used to extract genomic DNA from the blood cell samples. General findings and caveats noted by the study authors: Because HLA typing was unavailable for some donors at each locus, only the typed subset was used in association tests. Most TCR sequences were seen in very few donors, while some public TCRs were found in many individuals. Compared with equally common non-associated chains, HLA-associated TCR beta chains in a later analysis were more clonally expanded and had lower generation probabilities. A later analysis associated 15,000 to 20,000 TCR beta sequences with specific HLA alleles at a false discovery rate of 0.05. In a later analysis, most CMV-associated TCR beta chains were found to appear HLA-restricted, with HLA associations seemingly driven largely by CMV exposure. Presence/absence analyses assumed roughly uniform sequencing depth across donors, an assumption that may not hold. The earlier analysis of some 560 of the donors excluded about 16 rarely observed V segments, including chromosome 9 orphons, because counts were too low. A further reported finding was that TCR beta sequences accurately predicted the HLA-A and HLA-B alleles for most subjects in the first cohort. A cluster of highly shared sequence variants was judged likely to represent a technical artifact of the sequencing pipeline. Three of the identified cytomegalovirus-associated TCR beta chains were confirmed in vitro to be specific for cytomegalovirus antigens. In a later genetic analysis, a missense DCLRE1C variant was associated with V-gene and J-gene trimming of TCR beta chains, and the association was replicated in an independent cohort. CMV serostatus was the only immune exposure information available for the cohort. A later genetic analysis reported fewer N-insertions in productive TCRs among donors in an Asian-associated ancestry cluster than the roughly 670-donor mean. When HLA alleles, especially DR and DQ, strongly co-occurred, attributing TCR associations to individual alleles was difficult. The authors suggested that the approach could potentially be generalized to other disease states and immunological phenotypes. A later analysis found that TCR association rates varied across HLA loci, with DRB1 alleles showing the most associated TCRs and HLA-C alleles the fewest. The 87-base-pair reads could not distinguish some IMGT-functional V segments, including TRBV6-2 and TRBV6-3, so those segments were excluded. An earlier analysis of around 540 of the donors showed that most TCR beta V segments appeared in productive rearrangements either about 87% or about 30% of the time, which broadly matched IMGT annotations. According to a later analysis, parvovirus B19, influenza, CMV and Epstein-Barr virus appeared linked to several top co-occurrence clusters. In this cohort, only TCR beta chains were sequenced, and detectable features were limited by the absence of alpha or paired-chain data. The study listed approximately 150 TCR beta chains as associated with cytomegalovirus. Correlated functional status among segregating V segments might be attributable to linkage disequilibrium, but an unknown experimental factor could not be ruled out. In both the original and validation cohorts, the classifier was reported to diagnose cytomegalovirus status with high specificity and sensitivity.

The sequence was obtained from a middle-aged man in good health and CMV-seropositive. The sequencing sample was made of PBMCs. This chain joins TRBV13 to TRBJ2-3; TRBD2 matches 7 bases in the middle. The CDR3 sequence is CASSSTLGLPSTDTQYF. The DNA reads as follows: TGTGCCAGCAGCTCTACCCTGGGACTACCCAGCACAGATACGCAGTATTTT.